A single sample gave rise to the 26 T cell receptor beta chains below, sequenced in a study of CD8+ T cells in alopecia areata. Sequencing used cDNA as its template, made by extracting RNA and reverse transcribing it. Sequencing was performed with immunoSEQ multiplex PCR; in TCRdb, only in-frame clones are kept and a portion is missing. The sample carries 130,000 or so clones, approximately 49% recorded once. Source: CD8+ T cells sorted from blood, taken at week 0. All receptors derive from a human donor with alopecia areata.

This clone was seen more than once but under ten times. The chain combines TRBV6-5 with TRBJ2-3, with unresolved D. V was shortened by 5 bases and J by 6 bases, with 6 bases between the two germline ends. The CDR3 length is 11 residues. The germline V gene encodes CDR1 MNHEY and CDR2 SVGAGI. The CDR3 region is CASSMEDTQYF. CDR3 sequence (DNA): TGTGCCAGCAGTATGGAGGATACGCAGTATTTT.

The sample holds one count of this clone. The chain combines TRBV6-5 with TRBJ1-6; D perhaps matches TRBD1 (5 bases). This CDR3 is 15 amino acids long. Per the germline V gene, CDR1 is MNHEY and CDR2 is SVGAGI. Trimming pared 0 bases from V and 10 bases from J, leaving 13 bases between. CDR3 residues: CASSYSETAFSPLHF. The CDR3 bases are TGTGCCAGCAGTTACTCGGAGACAGCCTTCTCACCCCTCCACTTT.

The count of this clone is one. In DNA, the CDR3 is TGCAGCGTTGAAGGGACTAGCCAACCCAATGAGCAGTTCTTC. It yields the protein CSVEGTSQPNEQFF. The V and J genes are TRBV29-1 and TRBJ2-1; 8 bases agree with TRBD2. Germline V gene sequence: CDR1 SQVTM, CDR2 ANQGSEA. The J segment lost 6 bases and the V segment lost 1 base, leaving 5 bases of the junction unmatched. The CDR3 spans 14 residues.

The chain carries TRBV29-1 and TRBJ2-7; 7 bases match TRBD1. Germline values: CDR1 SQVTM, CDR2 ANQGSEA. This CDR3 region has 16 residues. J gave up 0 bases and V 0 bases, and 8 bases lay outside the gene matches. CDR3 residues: CSVEDGVGTASYEQYF. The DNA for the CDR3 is TGCAGCGTTGAAGATGGTGTTGGGACAGCCTCCTACGAGCAGTACTTC.

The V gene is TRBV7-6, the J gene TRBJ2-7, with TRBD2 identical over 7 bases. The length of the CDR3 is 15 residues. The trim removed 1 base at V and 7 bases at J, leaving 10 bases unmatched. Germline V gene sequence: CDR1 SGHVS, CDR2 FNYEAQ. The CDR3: CASSLEASGPGEQYF. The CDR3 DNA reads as TGTGCCAGCAGCTTAGAGGCTAGCGGTCCGGGGGAGCAGTACTTC.

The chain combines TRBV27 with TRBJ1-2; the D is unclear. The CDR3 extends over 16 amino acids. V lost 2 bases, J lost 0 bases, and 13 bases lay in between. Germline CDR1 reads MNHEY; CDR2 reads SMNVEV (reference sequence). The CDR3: CASSLRGPPTNYGYTF. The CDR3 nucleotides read TGTGCCAGCAGTTTACGGGGTCCCCCAACTAACTATGGCTACACCTTC.

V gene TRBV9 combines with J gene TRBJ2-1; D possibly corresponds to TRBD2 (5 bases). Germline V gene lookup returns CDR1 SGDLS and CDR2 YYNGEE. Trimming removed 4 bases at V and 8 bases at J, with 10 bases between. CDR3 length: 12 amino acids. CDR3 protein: CASSPTSDEQFF. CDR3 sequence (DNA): TGTGCCAGCAGCCCCACTAGTGATGAGCAGTTCTTC.

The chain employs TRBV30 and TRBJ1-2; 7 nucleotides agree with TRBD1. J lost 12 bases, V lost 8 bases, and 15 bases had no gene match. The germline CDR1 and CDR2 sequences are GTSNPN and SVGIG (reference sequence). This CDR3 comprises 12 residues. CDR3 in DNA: TGTGCCACCACCTGGGTGGGACAGTCAAACACCTTC. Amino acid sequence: CATTWVGQSNTF.

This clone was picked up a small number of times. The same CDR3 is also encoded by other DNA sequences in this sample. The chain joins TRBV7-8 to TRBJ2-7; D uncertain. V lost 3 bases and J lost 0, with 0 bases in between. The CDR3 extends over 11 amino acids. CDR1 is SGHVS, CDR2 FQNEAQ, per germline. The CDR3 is CASSFSYEQYF. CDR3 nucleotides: TGTGCCAGCAGCTTCTCCTACGAGCAGTACTTC.

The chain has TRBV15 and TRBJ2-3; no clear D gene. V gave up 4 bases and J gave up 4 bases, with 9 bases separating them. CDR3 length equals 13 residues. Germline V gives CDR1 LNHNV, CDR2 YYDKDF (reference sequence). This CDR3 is CATSTTLSDTQYF. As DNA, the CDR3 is TGTGCCACCAGCACCACCCTCTCAGATACGCAGTATTTT.

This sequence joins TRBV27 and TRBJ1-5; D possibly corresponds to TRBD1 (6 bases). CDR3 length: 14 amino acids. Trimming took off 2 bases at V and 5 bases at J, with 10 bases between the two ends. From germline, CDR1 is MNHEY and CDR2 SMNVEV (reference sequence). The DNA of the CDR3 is TGTGCCAGCAGTTTAAGGGACAATGATCAGCCCCAGCATTTT. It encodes CASSLRDNDQPQHF.

In DNA form, the CDR3 reads TGTGCCAGCAGCCCGACGGGAAATTCACCCCTCCACTTT. Protein: CASSPTGNSPLHF. The chain employs TRBV25-1 and TRBJ1-6; D call uncertain. Germline assignment: CDR1 MGHDK and CDR2 SYGVNS. Trimming left V 6 bases short and J 7 bases short, with 10 bases between. The CDR3 contains 13 residues.

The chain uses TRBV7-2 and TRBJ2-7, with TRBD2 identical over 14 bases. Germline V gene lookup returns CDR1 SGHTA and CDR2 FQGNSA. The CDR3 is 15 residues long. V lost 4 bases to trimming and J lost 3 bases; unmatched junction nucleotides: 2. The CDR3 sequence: CASSWTSGGIYEQYF. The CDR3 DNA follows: TGTGCCAGCAGCTGGACTAGCGGGGGGATCTACGAGCAGTACTTC. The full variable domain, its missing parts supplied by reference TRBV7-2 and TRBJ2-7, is GAGVSQSPSNKVTEKGKDVELRCDPISGHTALYWYRQSLGQGLEFLIYFQGNSAPDKSGLPSDRFSAERTGGSVSTLTIQRTQQEDSAVYLCASSWTSGGIYEQYFGPGTRLTVT.

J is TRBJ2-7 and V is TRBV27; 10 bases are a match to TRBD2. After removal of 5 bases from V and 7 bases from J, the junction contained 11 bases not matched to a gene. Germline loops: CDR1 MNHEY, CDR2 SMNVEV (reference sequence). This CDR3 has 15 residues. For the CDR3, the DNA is TGTGCCAGCAGTCCCAACAGCGGGGGGGCCTGGGAGCAGTACTTC. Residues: CASSPNSGGAWEQYF.

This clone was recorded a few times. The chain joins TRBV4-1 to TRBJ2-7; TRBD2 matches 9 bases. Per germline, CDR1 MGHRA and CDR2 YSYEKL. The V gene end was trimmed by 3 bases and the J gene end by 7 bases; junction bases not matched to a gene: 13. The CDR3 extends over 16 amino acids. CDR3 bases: TGCGCCAGCAGCCAGGTACCGGGACTAGCCCTTCAGGAGCAGTACTTC. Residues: CASSQVPGLALQEQYF.

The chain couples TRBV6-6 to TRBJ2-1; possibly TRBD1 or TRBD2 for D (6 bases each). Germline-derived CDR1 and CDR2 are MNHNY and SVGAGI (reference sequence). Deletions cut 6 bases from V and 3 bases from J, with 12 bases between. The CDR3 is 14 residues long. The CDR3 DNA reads TGTGCCAGCAGCGAAGGGGGGCTCTACAATGAGCAGTTCTTC. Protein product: CASSEGGLYNEQFF.

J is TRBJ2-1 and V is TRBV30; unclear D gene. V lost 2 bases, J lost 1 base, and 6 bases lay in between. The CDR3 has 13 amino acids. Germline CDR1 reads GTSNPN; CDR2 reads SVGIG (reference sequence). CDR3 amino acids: CAWSFQSYNEQFF. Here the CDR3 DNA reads TGTGCCTGGAGTTTCCAGTCCTACAATGAGCAGTTCTTC.

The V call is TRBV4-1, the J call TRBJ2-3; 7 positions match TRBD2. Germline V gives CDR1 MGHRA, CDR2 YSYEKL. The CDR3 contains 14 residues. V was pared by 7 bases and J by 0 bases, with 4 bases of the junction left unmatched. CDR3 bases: TGCGCCAGCAAAGCGGGGAGTAGCACAGATACGCAGTATTTT. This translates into CASKAGSSTDTQYF.

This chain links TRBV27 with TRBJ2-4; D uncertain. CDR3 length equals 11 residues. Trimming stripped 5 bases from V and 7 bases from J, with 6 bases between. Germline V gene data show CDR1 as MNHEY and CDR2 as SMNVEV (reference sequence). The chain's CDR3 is CASSTSNIQYF. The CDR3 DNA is TGTGCCAGCAGTACCTCGAACATTCAGTACTTC.

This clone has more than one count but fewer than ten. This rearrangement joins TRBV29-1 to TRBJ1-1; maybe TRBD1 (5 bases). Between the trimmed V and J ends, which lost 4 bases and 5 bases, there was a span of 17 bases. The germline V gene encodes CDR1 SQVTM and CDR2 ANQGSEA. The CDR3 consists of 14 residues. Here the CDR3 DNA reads TGCAGCGTTGCAGGGTCTCAACGAGGGACTGAAGCTTTCTTT. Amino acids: CSVAGSQRGTEAFF.

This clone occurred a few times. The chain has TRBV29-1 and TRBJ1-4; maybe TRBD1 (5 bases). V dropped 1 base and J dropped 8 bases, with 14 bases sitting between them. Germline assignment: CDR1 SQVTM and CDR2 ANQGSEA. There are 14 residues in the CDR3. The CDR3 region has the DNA TGCAGCGTTGAAGTAGGGGCTTTGGGGGAAAAACTGTTTTTT. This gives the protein CSVEVGALGEKLFF.

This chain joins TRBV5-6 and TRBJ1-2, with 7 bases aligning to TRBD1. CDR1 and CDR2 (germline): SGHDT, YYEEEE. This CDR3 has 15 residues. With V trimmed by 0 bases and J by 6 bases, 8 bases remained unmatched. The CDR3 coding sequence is TGTGCCAGCAGCTTGGTCCCCGGGACAGAACATGGCTACACCTTC. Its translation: CASSLVPGTEHGYTF.

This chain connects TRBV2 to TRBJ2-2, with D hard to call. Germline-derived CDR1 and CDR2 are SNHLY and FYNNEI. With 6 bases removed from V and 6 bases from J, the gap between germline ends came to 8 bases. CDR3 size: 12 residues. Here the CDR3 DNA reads TGTGCCAGCAGAAACCACGCCGGGGAGCTGTTTTTT. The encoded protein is CASRNHAGELFF.

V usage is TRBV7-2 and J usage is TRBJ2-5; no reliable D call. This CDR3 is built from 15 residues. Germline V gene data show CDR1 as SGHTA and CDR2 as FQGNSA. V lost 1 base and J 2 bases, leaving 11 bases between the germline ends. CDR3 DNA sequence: TGTGCCAGCAGCTTAGGGGTATTGACGCAAGAGACCCAGTACTTC. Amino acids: CASSLGVLTQETQYF.

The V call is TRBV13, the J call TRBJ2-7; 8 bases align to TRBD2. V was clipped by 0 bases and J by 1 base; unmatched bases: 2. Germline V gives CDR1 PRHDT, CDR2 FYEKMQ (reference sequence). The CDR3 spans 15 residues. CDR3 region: CASSLGLADSYEQYF. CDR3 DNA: TGTGCCAGCAGCTTAGGACTAGCGGATTCCTACGAGCAGTACTTC.

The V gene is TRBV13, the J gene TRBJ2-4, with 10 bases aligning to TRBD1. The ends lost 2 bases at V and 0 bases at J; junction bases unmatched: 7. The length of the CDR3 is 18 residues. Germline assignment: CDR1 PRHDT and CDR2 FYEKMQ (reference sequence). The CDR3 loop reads CASSLRTGGFLAKNIQYF. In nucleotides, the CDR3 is TGTGCCAGCAGCTTAAGGACAGGGGGATTTCTAGCCAAAAACATTCAGTACTTC.